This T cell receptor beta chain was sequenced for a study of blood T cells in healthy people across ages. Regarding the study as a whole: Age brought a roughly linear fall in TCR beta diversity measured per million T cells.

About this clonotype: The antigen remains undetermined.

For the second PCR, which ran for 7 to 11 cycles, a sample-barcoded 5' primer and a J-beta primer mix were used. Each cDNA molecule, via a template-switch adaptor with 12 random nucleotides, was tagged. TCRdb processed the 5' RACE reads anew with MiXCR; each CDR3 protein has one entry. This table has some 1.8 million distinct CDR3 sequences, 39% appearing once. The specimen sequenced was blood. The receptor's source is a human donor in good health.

The CDR3 region is CASATTGVNNEQFF. The CDR3 nucleotides read TGTGCTAGTGCCACGACAGGGGTAAACAATGAGCAGTTCTTC. The chain combines TRBV12-5 with TRBJ2-1; 8 nucleotides line up with TRBD1. This CDR3 is built from 14 residues. The J segment lost 5 bases and the V segment lost 7 bases, leaving 7 bases of the junction unmatched. Germline V gene lookup returns CDR1 LGHNT and CDR2 FRNRAP.